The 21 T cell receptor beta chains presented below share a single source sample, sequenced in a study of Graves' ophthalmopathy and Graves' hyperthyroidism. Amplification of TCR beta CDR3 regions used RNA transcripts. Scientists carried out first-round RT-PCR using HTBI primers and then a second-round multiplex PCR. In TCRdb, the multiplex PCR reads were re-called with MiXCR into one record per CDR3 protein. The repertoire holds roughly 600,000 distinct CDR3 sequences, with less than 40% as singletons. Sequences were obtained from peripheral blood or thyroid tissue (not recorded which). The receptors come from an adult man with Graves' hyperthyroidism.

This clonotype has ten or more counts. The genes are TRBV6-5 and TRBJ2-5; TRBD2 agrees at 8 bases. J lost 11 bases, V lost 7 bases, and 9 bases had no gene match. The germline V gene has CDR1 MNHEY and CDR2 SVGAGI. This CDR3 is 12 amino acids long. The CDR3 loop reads CASTGGLGWQYF. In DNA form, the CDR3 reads TGTGCCAGCACGGGGGGGCTAGGATGGCAGTACTTC.

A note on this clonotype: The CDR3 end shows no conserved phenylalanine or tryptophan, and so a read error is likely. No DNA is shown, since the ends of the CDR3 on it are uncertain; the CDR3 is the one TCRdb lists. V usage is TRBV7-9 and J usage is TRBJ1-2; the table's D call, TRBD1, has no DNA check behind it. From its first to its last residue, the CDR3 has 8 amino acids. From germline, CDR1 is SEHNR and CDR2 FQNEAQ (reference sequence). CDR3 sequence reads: CASSLGTG.

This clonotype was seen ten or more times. Here the CDR3 DNA reads TGCAGTGCCCGGACTAGCGGGGCCTCCTACGAGCAGTACTTC. Amino acids: CSARTSGASYEQYF. This chain uses TRBV20-1 with TRBJ2-7; 12 bases line up with TRBD2. CDR1 and CDR2 from the germline V gene are DFQATT and SNEGSKA (reference sequence). CDR3 length: 14 residues. Losses at the gene ends were 6 bases for V and 0 bases for J; bases not matched to a gene: 3.

This CDR3 reads CAISEGQINQPQHF. CDR3 in DNA: TGTGCCATCAGTGAGGGACAGATCAATCAGCCCCAGCATTTT. The V call is TRBV10-3, the J call TRBJ1-5; a weak D match, TRBD1 (6 bases). V was cut by 2 bases and J by 3 bases, with 8 bases left in between. This CDR3 is built from 14 residues. Germline lookup yields CDR1 ENHRY and CDR2 SYGVKD.

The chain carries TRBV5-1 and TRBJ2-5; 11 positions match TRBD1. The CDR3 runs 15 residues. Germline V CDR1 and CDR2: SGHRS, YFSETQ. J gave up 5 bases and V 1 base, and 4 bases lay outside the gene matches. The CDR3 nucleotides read TGCGCCAGCAGCTTGAGGACAGGGGGCGCGGAGACCCAGTACTTC. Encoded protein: CASSLRTGGAETQYF. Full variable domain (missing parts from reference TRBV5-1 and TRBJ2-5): KAGVTQTPRYLIKTRGQQVTLSCSPISGHRSVSWYQQTPGQGLQFLFEYFSETQRNKGNFPGRFSGRQFSNSRSEMNVSTLELGDSALYLCASSLRTGGAETQYFGPGTRLLVL.

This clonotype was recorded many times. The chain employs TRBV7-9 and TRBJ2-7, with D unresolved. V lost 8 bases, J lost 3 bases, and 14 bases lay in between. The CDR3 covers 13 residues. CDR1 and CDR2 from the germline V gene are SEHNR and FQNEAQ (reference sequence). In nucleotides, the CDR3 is TGTGCCAGCGGTGGGGTCACCGTCTACGAGCAGTACTTC. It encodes CASGGVTVYEQYF.

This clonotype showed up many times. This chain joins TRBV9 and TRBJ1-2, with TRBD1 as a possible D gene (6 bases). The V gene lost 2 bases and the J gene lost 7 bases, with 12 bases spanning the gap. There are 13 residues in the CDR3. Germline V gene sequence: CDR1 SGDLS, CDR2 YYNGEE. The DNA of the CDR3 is TGTGCCAGCAGCGTCTATGGGGGGGCTGGCTACACCTTC. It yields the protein CASSVYGGAGYTF.

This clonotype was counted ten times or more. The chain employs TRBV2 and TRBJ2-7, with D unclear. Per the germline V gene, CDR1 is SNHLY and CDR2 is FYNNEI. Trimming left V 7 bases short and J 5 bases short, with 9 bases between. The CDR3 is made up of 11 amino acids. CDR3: CASTEFNEQYF. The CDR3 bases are TGTGCCAGCACGGAATTCAACGAGCAGTACTTC.

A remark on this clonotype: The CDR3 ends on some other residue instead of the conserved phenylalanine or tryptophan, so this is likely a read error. The CDR3 is CASTLVGGRNTGELFV. CDR3 nucleotides: TGTGCCAGCACCCTAGTGGGGGGAAGAAACACCGGGGAGCTGTTTGTT. The chain recombines TRBV12-3 or TRBV12-4 with TRBJ2-2; perhaps TRBD2 as D (6 bases). Trimming took 7 bases from V and 2 from J, leaving 17 bases between them. This CDR3 has 16 residues.

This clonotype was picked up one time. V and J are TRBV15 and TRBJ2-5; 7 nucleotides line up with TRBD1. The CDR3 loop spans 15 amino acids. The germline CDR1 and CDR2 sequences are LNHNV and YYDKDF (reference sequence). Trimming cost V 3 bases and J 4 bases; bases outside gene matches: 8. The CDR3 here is CATSSPGQPVETQYF. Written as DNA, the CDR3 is TGTGCCACCAGCAGCCCGGGACAGCCCGTAGAGACCCAGTACTTC.

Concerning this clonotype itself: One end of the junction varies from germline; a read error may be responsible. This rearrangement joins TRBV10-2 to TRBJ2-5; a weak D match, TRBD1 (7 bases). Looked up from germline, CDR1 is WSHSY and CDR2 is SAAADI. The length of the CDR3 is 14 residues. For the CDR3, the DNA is TGCGCCTGCAGTGCAGGCAGGGGGACTGAGACCCAGTACTTC. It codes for CACSAGRGTETQYF.

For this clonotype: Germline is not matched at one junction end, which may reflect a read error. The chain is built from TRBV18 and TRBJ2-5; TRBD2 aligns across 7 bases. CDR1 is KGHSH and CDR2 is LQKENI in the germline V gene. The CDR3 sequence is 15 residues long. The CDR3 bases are TGTGCCAGCTCACCAACGGGACTACCGCAAGAGACCCGGTACTTC. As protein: CASSPTGLPQETRYF.

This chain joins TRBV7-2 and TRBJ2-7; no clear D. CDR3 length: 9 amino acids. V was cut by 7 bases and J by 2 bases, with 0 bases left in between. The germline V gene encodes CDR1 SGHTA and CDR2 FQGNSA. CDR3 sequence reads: CASTYEQYF. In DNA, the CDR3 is TGTGCCAGCACCTACGAGCAGTACTTC.

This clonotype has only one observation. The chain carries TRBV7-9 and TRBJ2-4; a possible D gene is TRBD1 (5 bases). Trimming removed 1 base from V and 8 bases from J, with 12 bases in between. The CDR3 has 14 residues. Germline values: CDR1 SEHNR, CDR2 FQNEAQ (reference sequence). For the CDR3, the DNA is TGTGCCAGCAGCTTAGAGGCAGGGCCGTACATTCAGTACTTC. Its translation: CASSLEAGPYIQYF.

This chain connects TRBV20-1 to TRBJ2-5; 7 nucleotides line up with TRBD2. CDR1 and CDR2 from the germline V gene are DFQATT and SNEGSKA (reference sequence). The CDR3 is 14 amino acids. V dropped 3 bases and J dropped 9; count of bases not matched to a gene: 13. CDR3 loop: CSASSREGNQPQYF. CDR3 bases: TGCAGTGCTAGTTCCAGGGAGGGCAATCAGCCCCAGTACTTC.

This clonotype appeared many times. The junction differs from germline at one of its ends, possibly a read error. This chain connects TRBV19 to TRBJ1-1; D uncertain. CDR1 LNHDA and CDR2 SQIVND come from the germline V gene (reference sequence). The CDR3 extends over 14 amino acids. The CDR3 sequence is CAGSQTSYGTEAFF. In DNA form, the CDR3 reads TGTGCCGGTAGTCAAACATCTTATGGCACTGAAGCTTTCTTT.

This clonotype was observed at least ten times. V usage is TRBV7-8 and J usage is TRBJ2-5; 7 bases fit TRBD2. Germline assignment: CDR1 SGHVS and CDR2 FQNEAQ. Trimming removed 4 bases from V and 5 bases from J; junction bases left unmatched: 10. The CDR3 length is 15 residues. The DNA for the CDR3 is TGTGCCAGCAGCTGGGGAGCGGGGTTGGGGGAGACCCAGTACTTC. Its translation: CASSWGAGLGETQYF. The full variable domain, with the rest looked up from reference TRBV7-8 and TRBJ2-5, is GAGVSQSPRYKVAKRGQDVALRCDPISGHVSLFWYQQALGQGPEFLTYFQNEAQLDKSGLPSDRFFAERPEGSVSTLKIQRTQQEDSAVYLCASSWGAGLGETQYFGPGTRLLVL.

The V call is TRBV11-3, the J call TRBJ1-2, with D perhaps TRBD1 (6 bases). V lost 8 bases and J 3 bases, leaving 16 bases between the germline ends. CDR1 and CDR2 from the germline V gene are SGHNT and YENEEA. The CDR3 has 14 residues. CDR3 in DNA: TGTGCCAGCGGTCGGGGGGGGCGCGACTATGGCTACACCTTC. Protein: CASGRGGRDYGYTF.

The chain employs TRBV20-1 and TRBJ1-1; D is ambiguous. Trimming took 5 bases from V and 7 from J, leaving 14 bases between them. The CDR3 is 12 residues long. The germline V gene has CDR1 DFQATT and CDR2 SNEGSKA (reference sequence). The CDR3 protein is CSAGTPGLEAFF. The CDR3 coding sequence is TGCAGTGCTGGAACCCCGGGCCTTGAAGCTTTCTTT.

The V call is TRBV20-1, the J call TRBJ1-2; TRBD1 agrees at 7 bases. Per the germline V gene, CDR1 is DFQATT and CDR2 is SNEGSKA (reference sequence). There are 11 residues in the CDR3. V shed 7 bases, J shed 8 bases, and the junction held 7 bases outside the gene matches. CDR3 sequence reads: CSGQGIDGYTF. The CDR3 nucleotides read TGCAGTGGACAGGGAATAGACGGCTACACCTTC.

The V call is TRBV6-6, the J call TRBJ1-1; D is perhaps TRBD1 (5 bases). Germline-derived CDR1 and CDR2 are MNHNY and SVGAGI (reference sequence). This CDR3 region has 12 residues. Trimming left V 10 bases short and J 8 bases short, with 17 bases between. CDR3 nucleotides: TGTGCCACCTCCCCCCCGACAGAAGAAGCTTTCTTT. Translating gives CATSPPTEEAFF.